This T cell receptor (delta chain) is from a study of gamma-delta T cells after stem cell transplantation. TCRdb applied CATT to the RT-PCR reads for clone calling. This table holds under 7,000 delta-chain clones, 9.8% found once. The V end was cut by 1 base, the J end by 3 bases, with 11 bases between. The CDR3 consists of 14 residues. Germline lookup yields CDR1 GEAIGNYY and CDR2 EKD. In its sample, this clone is medium-sized (0.01 to 0.1%). This specimen includes other DNA sequences encoding the same CDR3. The TCR was taken from a human donor. It is not recorded whose cells these are; they may come from a transplant donor. The rearrangement joins TRDV2 to TRDJ1; the D is unclear. The sequencing input was gamma-delta T cells. The CDR3: CACDTIRGPDKLIF. As DNA, the CDR3 is TGTGCCTGTGACACTATCCGTGGCCCCGATAAACTCATCTTT.